What follows are 8 T cell receptor beta chains derived from one specimen sequenced in a study of cytomegalovirus exposure and HLA in healthy donors. The PCR ran on 60 Vbeta and 13 Jbeta primers. Using immunoSEQ multiplex PCR, the repertoire was profiled, and TCRdb retains in-frame clones only, with some absent. The sample has about 180,000 clones, roughly 80% seen once; the top ten hold about 1.3%. The sequencing sample was made of PBMCs. These receptor sequences come from a girl aged 5 to 17 in good health and CMV-seropositive.

This chain links TRBV11-2 with TRBJ1-2; possibly TRBD1 for D (5 bases). The CDR3 runs to 15 residues. Per the germline V gene, CDR1 is SGHAT and CDR2 is FQNNGV. Trimming shortened V by 3 bases and J by 2 bases, and 13 bases separated the two germline ends. The CDR3 sequence: CASSFHQGMNYGYTF. The CDR3, as DNA: TGTGCCAGCAGCTTTCACCAGGGAATGAACTATGGCTACACCTTC.

The gene calls are TRBV19 and TRBJ1-5; a possible D gene is TRBD1 (6 bases). Germline V gene lookup returns CDR1 LNHDA and CDR2 SQIVND (reference sequence). The germline V and J ends were trimmed by 6 bases and 3 bases, with 9 bases remaining between them. The CDR3 has 13 residues. The CDR3 DNA follows: TGTGCCAGTAGCACAGGGACCAATCAGCCCCAGCATTTT. It codes for CASSTGTNQPQHF.

The V call is TRBV5-1, the J call TRBJ2-7; 8 bases align to TRBD2. J was trimmed by 4 bases and V by 6 bases; bases with no gene match: 15. Per the germline V gene, CDR1 is SGHRS and CDR2 is YFSETQ. This CDR3 comprises 16 residues. CDR3 amino acids: CASTSSSGSPWYEQYF. The CDR3 DNA reads TGCGCCAGCACCTCCTCAAGCGGGAGCCCTTGGTACGAGCAGTACTTC.

The chain uses TRBV18 and TRBJ2-7; 7 bases align to TRBD1. Trimming took 4 bases from V and 3 from J; bases not matched to a gene: 12. The CDR3 covers 16 residues. Germline values: CDR1 KGHSH, CDR2 LQKENI. The CDR3 sequence is CASSLGTEGDFYEQYF. CDR3 coding DNA: TGTGCCAGCTCACTCGGGACAGAGGGAGACTTCTACGAGCAGTACTTC.

This clone was found a few times. The rearrangement links TRBV2 to TRBJ1-1, with a possible D match to TRBD1 (6 bases). Germline-derived CDR1 and CDR2 are SNHLY and FYNNEI. The V end was cut by 6 bases, the J end by 2 bases, with 13 bases between. The CDR3 totals 14 residues. The CDR3 sequence is CASRFGTPNTEAFF. The CDR3 DNA sequence: TGTGCCAGCAGGTTTGGGACACCTAACACTGAAGCTTTCTTT.

The chain carries TRBV11-2 and TRBJ1-1; D might be TRBD1 (6 bases). Per the germline V gene, CDR1 is SGHAT and CDR2 is FQNNGV. This CDR3 comprises 16 residues. Trimming removed 4 bases at V and 4 bases at J, with 19 bases between. For the CDR3, the DNA is TGTGCCAGCAGCTCCTCGGGGGGGCAAAGGGCCACTGAAGCTTTCTTT. Translated: CASSSSGGQRATEAFF.

The chain couples TRBV7-9 to TRBJ2-7; 10 nucleotides align to TRBD2. With 6 bases clipped from V and 2 bases from J, the junction kept 7 bases outside the gene matches. Germline CDR1 is SEHNR and CDR2 is FQNEAQ (reference sequence). CDR3 length: 15 residues. This CDR3 is CASRVSTSGAYEQYF. The CDR3 DNA reads TGTGCCAGCAGAGTTTCTACTAGCGGGGCCTACGAGCAGTACTTC.

The V gene is TRBV7-2, the J gene TRBJ2-7; D ambiguous. V was pared by 3 bases and J by 5 bases, with 14 bases between. Germline V gene sequence: CDR1 SGHTA, CDR2 FQGNSA. This CDR3 comprises 14 residues. In nucleotides, the CDR3 is TGTGCCAGCAGCTTGGTGGTTTTTCAGGACGAGCAGTACTTC. Protein sequence: CASSLVVFQDEQYF.